Listed here are 25 T cell receptor beta chains from one sample, sequenced in a study of cytomegalovirus exposure and HLA in healthy donors. Primers for the PCR totalled 60 Vbeta and 13 Jbeta. Using immunoSEQ multiplex PCR, the repertoire was profiled, and TCRdb retains in-frame clones only, with some absent. The data contain roughly 120,000 clones, around 80% of them singletons. Input material: PBMCs. These receptors all come from a woman aged 60-75 years in good health and CMV-seropositive.

The chain employs TRBV9 and TRBJ2-2; D unclear. Trimming took off 3 bases at V and 7 bases at J, with 7 bases between the two ends. The CDR3 length is 12 residues. Looked up from germline, CDR1 is SGDLS and CDR2 is YYNGEE. DNA of the CDR3: TGTGCCAGCAGCGCGAGTATCGGGGAGCTGTTTTTT. Translating gives CASSASIGELFF.

V is TRBV28 and J is TRBJ2-3; 11 bases are a match to TRBD2. Germline-derived CDR1 and CDR2 are MDHEN and SYDVKM. The CDR3 has 15 residues. V shed 7 bases and J 6 bases; nucleotides not matched to a gene: 9. The CDR3 protein is CASTKTSGILDTQYF. The CDR3 region has the DNA TGTGCCAGCACAAAGACTAGCGGGATATTGGATACGCAGTATTTT.

This clone was observed a handful of times. V gene TRBV5-1 combines with J gene TRBJ1-1; D perhaps matches TRBD1 (5 bases). V lost 4 bases, J lost 1 base, and 5 bases lay in between. The CDR3 sequence is 12 residues long. Germline CDR1 reads SGHRS; CDR2 reads YFSETQ. The CDR3 DNA follows: TGCGCCAGCAGCAGGGGGAACACTGAAGCTTTCTTT. Translating gives CASSRGNTEAFF.

This chain uses TRBV10-3 with TRBJ2-3; a weak D match, TRBD2 (6 bases). Germline CDR1 is ENHRY and CDR2 is SYGVKD. V lost 3 bases and J lost 0, with 28 bases in between. The CDR3 runs to 21 residues. This CDR3 is CAISDDRELGGHAYSTDTQYF. The CDR3 region has the DNA TGTGCCATCAGTGACGACCGGGAGTTGGGCGGGCACGCATATAGCACAGATACGCAGTATTTT.

CDR3 DNA sequence: TGTGCCAGCAGTTTCCAGGGGGCTTACGAGCAGTACTTC. Translation: CASSFQGAYEQYF. The chain uses TRBV27 and TRBJ2-7, with 8 bases matching TRBD1. V lost 3 bases and J lost 4; bases outside the gene matches: 2. There are 13 residues in the CDR3. Germline V gene lookup returns CDR1 MNHEY and CDR2 SMNVEV (reference sequence).

V is TRBV5-1 and J is TRBJ2-2; TRBD2 aligns across 14 bases. This CDR3 comprises 17 residues. CDR1 is SGHRS and CDR2 is YFSETQ in the germline V gene. V trimming: 4 bases; J trimming: 8 bases; junction bases outside the gene matches: 10. The CDR3 DNA reads TGCGCCAGCAGCATCCTTGTTGGGACTAGCGGGAGAGGGGAGCTGTTTTTT. This sequence encodes CASSILVGTSGRGELFF. Full variable domain (rest looked up from reference TRBV5-1 and TRBJ2-2): KAGVTQTPRYLIKTRGQQVTLSCSPISGHRSVSWYQQTPGQGLQFLFEYFSETQRNKGNFPGRFSGRQFSNSRSEMNVSTLELGDSALYLCASSILVGTSGRGELFFGEGSRLTVL.

The CDR3 loop reads CASSWRTGVDEKLFF. CDR3 in DNA: TGTGCCAGCAGCTGGAGGACAGGGGTGGATGAAAAACTGTTTTTT. The V call is TRBV5-4, the J call TRBJ1-4; 9 bases align to TRBD1. V lost 3 bases and J lost 6; bases outside the gene matches: 6. Germline V CDR1 and CDR2: SGHNT, YYREEE (reference sequence). This CDR3 comprises 15 residues.

The gene calls are TRBV19 and TRBJ1-5, with D perhaps matching TRBD1 (6 bases). The ends were cut back, 5 bases at V and 5 bases at J, with 13 bases in the middle. Per the germline V gene, CDR1 is LNHDA and CDR2 is SQIVND (reference sequence). The CDR3 has 14 residues. The chain's CDR3 is CASSFRTVHQPQHF. The CDR3 DNA sequence: TGTGCCAGTAGTTTCCGGACAGTCCATCAGCCCCAGCATTTT.

This clone was seen only a few times. Its ends do not fully match the called genes, so a read error is possible. This rearrangement joins TRBV29-1 to TRBJ1-4; 8 nucleotides match TRBD1. The CDR3 covers 12 residues. The germline V gene encodes CDR1 SQVTM and CDR2 ANQGSEA. CDR3 residues: CSVEGQGAPLKF. CDR3 sequence (DNA): TGCAGCGTTGAGGGCCAGGGGGCCCCTCTCAAATTT.

The chain employs TRBV5-1 and TRBJ2-2; 15 bases line up with TRBD2. V lost 5 bases, J lost 3 bases, and 8 bases stayed unmatched. Germline-derived CDR1 and CDR2 are SGHRS and YFSETQ. The CDR3 contains 18 residues. CDR3 sequence (DNA): TGCGCCAGCAGGTGGGGACTAGCGGGAGGTTTGGACACCGGGGAGCTGTTTTTT. It encodes CASRWGLAGGLDTGELFF.

In DNA, the CDR3 is TGTGCCAGCAGCTTCGACTACCGGGAGCAGTTCTTC. Amino acids: CASSFDYREQFF. The chain joins TRBV7-9 to TRBJ2-1; tentatively, D is TRBD2 (5 bases). V was shortened by 3 bases and J by 10 bases, with 10 bases between the two germline ends. Germline CDR1 reads SEHNR; CDR2 reads FQNEAQ (reference sequence). The CDR3 consists of 12 residues.

CDR3 in amino acids: CASSLIGGSSYNEQFF. In nucleotides, the CDR3 is TGTGCCAGCAGTTTAATTGGCGGGAGCTCCTACAATGAGCAGTTCTTC. The gene calls are TRBV27 and TRBJ2-1, with 7 bases aligning to TRBD2. CDR1 and CDR2 (germline): MNHEY, SMNVEV (reference sequence). The CDR3 is made up of 16 amino acids. With 2 bases clipped from V and 0 bases from J, the junction kept 4 bases outside the gene matches.

The V and J genes are TRBV6-4 and TRBJ2-1; 11 nucleotides align to TRBD2. J was trimmed by 3 bases and V by 2 bases; bases with no gene match: 6. This CDR3 spans 17 amino acids. Germline lookup yields CDR1 MRHNA and CDR2 SNTAGT. Written as DNA, the CDR3 is TGTGCCAGCAGTGACCGACTAGCGGGACCTTTCTACAATGAGCAGTTCTTC. It translates to CASSDRLAGPFYNEQFF.

The chain combines TRBV28 with TRBJ2-3, with 15 bases matching TRBD2. CDR1 MDHEN and CDR2 SYDVKM come from the germline V gene. CDR3 length equals 21 residues. V gave up 3 bases and J gave up 0 bases; unmatched junction bases: 13. In DNA form, the CDR3 reads TGTGCCAGCAGTTTTCCAAATAACTGGGGACTAGCGGGAGGTAGCACAGATACGCAGTATTTT. The encoded protein is CASSFPNNWGLAGGSTDTQYF. Together with reference TRBV28 and TRBJ2-3, the CDR3 gives the full variable domain: DVKVTQSSRYLVKRTGEKVFLECVQDMDHENMFWYRQDPGLGLRLIYFSYDVKMKEKGDIPEGYSVSREKKERFSLILESASTNQTSMYLCASSFPNNWGLAGGSTDTQYFGPGTRLTVL.

The rearrangement uses TRBV11-3 and TRBJ2-1; 8 bases are a match to TRBD1. In germline, CDR1 is SGHNT, CDR2 YENEEA. V shed 5 bases, J shed 14 bases, and the junction held 14 bases outside the gene matches. This CDR3 region has 14 residues. The chain's CDR3 is CASSPAHGRDRKFF. CDR3 DNA sequence: TGTGCCAGCAGCCCAGCTCATGGACGGGACAGGAAGTTCTTC.

The V and J genes are TRBV6-5 and TRBJ1-2, with 8 bases aligning to TRBD1. This CDR3 comprises 15 residues. The germline CDR1 and CDR2 sequences are MNHEY and SVGAGI. J gave up 7 bases and V 5 bases, and 12 bases lay outside the gene matches. CDR3 loop: CASSGQGGLARGYTF. Here the CDR3 DNA reads TGTGCCAGCAGTGGACAGGGCGGCCTGGCTCGTGGCTACACCTTC.

V is TRBV19 and J is TRBJ2-6; no definite D call. The CDR3 has 15 residues. Trimming cost V 3 bases and J 0 bases, with 6 bases left between them. Germline CDR1 LNHDA, CDR2 SQIVND (reference sequence). This chain's CDR3 is CASSILRSGANVLTF. In DNA form, the CDR3 reads TGTGCCAGTAGTATTTTGCGCTCTGGGGCCAACGTCCTGACTTTC.

This clone was observed a single time. The genes are TRBV7-9 and TRBJ2-1, with a weak D call TRBD1 (6 bases). There are 15 residues in the CDR3. The V gene's germline CDR1 is SEHNR and CDR2 FQNEAQ (reference sequence). With 5 bases removed from V and 11 bases from J, the gap between germline ends came to 22 bases. Here the CDR3 reads CASSPPGVSLSQQFF. Here the CDR3 DNA reads TGTGCCAGCAGCCCCCCAGGGGTAAGCTTATCCCAGCAGTTCTTC.

The chain joins TRBV19 to TRBJ2-7; TRBD1 matches at 9 bases. Germline trimming cut 3 bases from V and 0 bases from J; bases unmatched to any gene: 3. Germline V gives CDR1 LNHDA, CDR2 SQIVND (reference sequence). The CDR3 is 15 amino acids. CDR3 sequence: CASSIGQGFSYEQYF. The CDR3 DNA is TGTGCCAGTAGTATCGGACAGGGGTTCTCCTACGAGCAGTACTTC.

The chain has TRBV11-2 and TRBJ1-2, with a tentative D call TRBD1 (6 bases). V lost 5 bases to trimming and J lost 4 bases, with 26 bases between them. The CDR3 covers 18 residues. CDR1 is SGHAT, CDR2 FQNNGV, per germline. The CDR3 sequence is CASSANTATGSRVYGYTF. The CDR3 DNA reads TGTGCCAGCAGCGCAAATACAGCCACAGGGTCTCGGGTCTATGGCTACACCTTC.

The chain carries TRBV28 and TRBJ2-5; perhaps TRBD1 as D (5 bases). The germline gives CDR1 MDHEN, CDR2 SYDVKM. The CDR3 runs to 13 residues. V lost 6 bases, J lost 4 bases, and 12 bases lay in between. CDR3 loop: CASSLRGRETQYF. CDR3 nucleotides: TGTGCCAGCAGCCTAAGGGGTCGAGAGACCCAGTACTTC. Combining the CDR3 with reference TRBV28 and TRBJ2-5 gives the whole variable domain DVKVTQSSRYLVKRTGEKVFLECVQDMDHENMFWYRQDPGLGLRLIYFSYDVKMKEKGDIPEGYSVSREKKERFSLILESASTNQTSMYLCASSLRGRETQYFGPGTRLLVL.

The sample holds a few counts of this clone. CDR3 DNA sequence: TGTGCCACCAGCAGGGCTAGCGGGAGAAACGTCCCCTCGAACGAGCAGTACTTC. Translation: CATSRASGRNVPSNEQYF. V usage is TRBV15 and J usage is TRBJ2-7; 10 positions match TRBD2. Losses at the gene ends were 3 bases for V and 5 bases for J; bases not matched to a gene: 16. CDR1 is LNHNV and CDR2 is YYDKDF in the germline V gene (reference sequence). The CDR3 runs to 18 residues.

This clone has only a few counts. The chain is built from TRBV7-8 and TRBJ2-1, with TRBD2 matching over 14 bases. CDR1 SGHVS and CDR2 FQNEAQ come from the germline V gene. The CDR3 is 18 amino acids. V shed 2 bases, J shed 13 bases, and the junction held 16 bases outside the gene matches. The chain's CDR3 is CASSLTAGTSGSSKTQFF. The CDR3 region has the DNA TGTGCCAGCAGCTTAACCGCCGGGACTAGCGGGAGTTCCAAGACCCAGTTCTTC.

This clone occurred a few times. The genes are TRBV27 and TRBJ1-2; 7 bases agree with TRBD1. V gave up 2 bases and J gave up 3 bases; unmatched junction bases: 0. CDR1 is MNHEY, CDR2 SMNVEV, per germline (reference sequence). The CDR3 has 13 amino acids. The CDR3 sequence is CASSLQGDYGYTF. The CDR3, as DNA: TGTGCCAGCAGTTTACAGGGGGACTATGGCTACACCTTC.

This rearrangement joins TRBV5-4 to TRBJ1-1; TRBD1 matches at 7 bases. The length of the CDR3 is 12 residues. Germline V gene data show CDR1 as SGHNT and CDR2 as YYREEE (reference sequence). The ends lost 4 bases at V and 5 bases at J; junction bases unmatched: 2. The CDR3 is CASSIQGTEAFF. The CDR3 region has the DNA TGTGCCAGCAGCATACAGGGGACTGAAGCTTTCTTT.